The 9 T cell receptor beta chains listed next were all sequenced from one sample in a study of T cell changes during pregnancy in multiple sclerosis. Here immunoSEQ multiplex PCR was the method, and the copy in TCRdb shows in-frame clones only, minus some. Of more than 40,000 clones in the sample, under 90% are singletons; the top ten hold 1.4% to 1.5%. The sequenced sample was peripheral blood, obtained in the first trimester of pregnancy. The receptors were sampled from a female donor in good health, enrolled as a control in a pregnancy study.

The rearrangement links TRBV6-6 to TRBJ1-5; TRBD1 is a possible D gene (6 bases). This CDR3 is 13 amino acids long. V gave up 6 bases and J gave up 1 base, with 7 bases separating them. Looked up from germline, CDR1 is MNHNY and CDR2 is SVGAGI (reference sequence). DNA for the CDR3: TGTGCCAGCAGGGACAGAAGCAATCAGCCCCAGCATTTT. It translates to CASRDRSNQPQHF.

The sample holds a few counts of this clone. The chain is built from TRBV18 and TRBJ1-1; 8 nucleotides line up with TRBD1. CDR1 is KGHSH, CDR2 LQKENI, per germline. This CDR3 region has 15 residues. With 1 base clipped from V and 4 bases from J, the junction kept 5 bases outside the gene matches. The CDR3 region is CASSPRSGGGTEAFF. CDR3 nucleotides: TGTGCCAGCTCACCACGGTCAGGGGGCGGCACTGAAGCTTTCTTT.

The chain combines TRBV4-2 with TRBJ2-1, with D perhaps matching TRBD2 (6 bases). V lost 1 base, J lost 7 bases, and 11 bases lay in between. Germline CDR1 reads LGHNA; CDR2 reads YNFKEQ. This CDR3 has 14 amino acids. DNA of the CDR3: TGTGCCAGCAGCCAAGTCCCTAGCGATAATGAGCAGTTCTTC. Translation: CASSQVPSDNEQFF.

V is TRBV5-6 and J is TRBJ2-3; D is unresolved. CDR3 length: 16 amino acids. CDR1 and CDR2 from the germline V gene are SGHDT and YYEEEE. Between the trimmed V and J ends, which lost 1 base and 2 bases, there was a span of 14 bases. For the CDR3, the DNA is TGTGCCAGCAGCTTGTATCTAACAGAGTCCACAGATACGCAGTATTTT. This gives the protein CASSLYLTESTDTQYF.

This clone was observed a handful of times. The V call is TRBV5-5, the J call TRBJ2-3; no reliable D call. Trimming took off 1 base at V and 4 bases at J, with 4 bases between the two ends. This CDR3 is 12 amino acids long. Per the germline V gene, CDR1 is SGHKS and CDR2 is YYEKEE (reference sequence). CDR3 DNA: TGTGCCAGCAGCTTGTATCCAGATACGCAGTATTTT. Encoded protein: CASSLYPDTQYF.

The gene calls are TRBV19 and TRBJ2-1; TRBD2 matches at 12 bases. Germline V gene sequence: CDR1 LNHDA, CDR2 SQIVND (reference sequence). There are 19 residues in the CDR3. Germline trimming cut 4 bases from V and 6 bases from J; bases unmatched to any gene: 16. CDR3 sequence reads: CASSSSVSPTSGRRNEQFF. In DNA, the CDR3 is TGTGCCAGTAGTAGCTCCGTTTCCCCAACTAGCGGGAGGCGCAATGAGCAGTTCTTC. The full variable domain, with the rest looked up from reference TRBV19 and TRBJ2-1, is DGGITQSPKYLFRKEGQNVTLSCEQNLNHDAMYWYRQDPGQGLRLIYYSQIVNDFQKGDIAEGYSVSREKKESFPLTVTSAQKNPTAFYLCASSSSVSPTSGRRNEQFFGPGTRLTVL.

This clone was recorded a few times. The rearrangement joins TRBV19 to TRBJ1-2; D gene ambiguous. There are 10 residues in the CDR3. CDR1 is LNHDA, CDR2 SQIVND, per germline (reference sequence). V lost 11 bases and J lost 8, with 12 bases in between. CDR3 DNA sequence: TGTGCCTCGTCAGACTTGGGCTACACCTTC. This translates into CASSDLGYTF.

The V and J genes are TRBV2 and TRBJ2-4, with TRBD2 matching over 13 bases. The CDR3 runs to 21 residues. Germline trimming cut 4 bases from V and 0 bases from J; bases unmatched to any gene: 15. In germline, CDR1 is SNHLY, CDR2 FYNNEI. For the CDR3, the DNA is TGTGCCAGCAGTGGAAGAAGACGGGGACTAGCGGGACCTCTAGCCAAAAACATTCAGTACTTC. Its translation is CASSGRRRGLAGPLAKNIQYF.

The rearrangement uses TRBV7-6 and TRBJ2-3, with D possibly matching TRBD1 (6 bases). Germline values: CDR1 SGHVS, CDR2 FNYEAQ. V was shortened by 5 bases and J by 2 bases, with 14 bases between the two germline ends. The CDR3 spans 15 residues. The CDR3 nucleotides read TGTGCCAGCAGCCGCCTGAGGGGGACCACAGATACGCAGTATTTT. Its translation is CASSRLRGTTDTQYF.